What follows are 25 T cell receptor beta chains derived from one specimen sequenced in a study of blood T cells in healthy people across ages. Primed by a sample-barcoded 5' primer and a J-beta primer mix, a second PCR proceeded for roughly 7 to 11 cycles. TCRdb reprocessed the 5' RACE reads via MiXCR and lists one record per CDR3 protein. The sample comprises 1,500,000 or so distinct CDR3 sequences, 35% to 45% of which are singletons, and approximately 4.1% rests with the top ten. The sample was blood. The receptors come from a woman under 30 in good health.

The chain joins TRBV19 to TRBJ1-2; the D is unclear. The CDR3 length is 11 residues. Trimming left V 3 bases short and J 6 bases short, with 5 bases between. CDR1 and CDR2 (germline): LNHDA, SQIVND (reference sequence). The CDR3 sequence: CASSIRNGYTF. DNA of the CDR3: TGTGCCAGTAGTATCCGGAATGGCTACACCTTC.

This clonotype turned up a few times. The chain uses TRBV5-1 and TRBJ1-2; D might be TRBD1 (5 bases). V gave up 4 bases and J gave up 4 bases, with 14 bases separating them. The CDR3 runs 14 residues. Germline-derived CDR1 and CDR2 are SGHRS and YFSETQ. CDR3 amino acids: CASSPTRGGYGYTF. The CDR3 nucleotides are TGCGCCAGCAGCCCCACCCGGGGCGGCTATGGCTACACCTTC.

V gene TRBV4-1 combines with J gene TRBJ2-2; 9 nucleotides agree with TRBD1. V shed 3 bases, J shed 9 bases, and the junction held 8 bases outside the gene matches. Germline V gene data show CDR1 as MGHRA and CDR2 as YSYEKL. CDR3 length: 15 amino acids. In DNA form, the CDR3 reads TGCGCCAGCAGCCAGCCCCGGGACAGGGTCCGGGAGCTGTTTTTT. Translation: CASSQPRDRVRELFF.

The chain recombines TRBV7-9 with TRBJ2-7; TRBD2 matches 8 bases. The DNA end is a closer match to TRBJ2-5, so the J assignment may be wrong. Per germline, CDR1 SEHNR and CDR2 FQNEAQ (reference sequence). This CDR3 contains 15 residues. The CDR3 loop reads CASSSNRGGRETQYF. The CDR3 region has the DNA TGTGCCAGCAGCTCCAATCGGGGGGGCAGAGAGACCCAGTACTTC.

On this clonotype: One base away lies a much larger clone, so this may be a sequencing read error. The V gene is TRBV20-1, the J gene TRBJ2-7; 10 positions agree with TRBD1. The CDR3 has 14 amino acids. V lost 5 bases and J lost 3; bases outside the gene matches: 7. Germline values: CDR1 DFQATT, CDR2 SNEGSKA (reference sequence). As DNA, the CDR3 is TGCAGTGCTGGAAACCGGGACAGGGGCTACGAGCAGTACTTC. Its protein product is CSAGNRDRGYEQYF.

In its sample, this clonotype was seen a few times. This sequence joins TRBV3-1 and TRBJ1-6; D is undetermined. The CDR3 runs to 16 residues. The germline gives CDR1 LGHDT, CDR2 YNNKEL (reference sequence). V dropped 4 bases and J dropped 0 bases, with 10 bases sitting between them. The CDR3 sequence: CASSPDGSSYNSPLHF. CDR3 nucleotide sequence: TGTGCCAGCAGCCCGGACGGAAGCTCCTATAATTCACCCCTCCACTTT.

The chain uses TRBV28 and TRBJ2-7; D gene uncertain. The CDR3 runs to 13 residues. The germline CDR1 and CDR2 sequences are MDHEN and SYDVKM. The germline V and J ends were trimmed by 5 bases and 2 bases, with 10 bases remaining between them. The CDR3 spells CASSTAWAYEQYF. The CDR3 DNA reads TGTGCCAGCAGTACCGCCTGGGCCTACGAGCAGTACTTC.

This clonotype was counted between two and nine times. The chain employs TRBV11-2 and TRBJ2-6, with TRBD1 matching over 7 bases. The CDR3 spans 16 residues. Germline-derived CDR1 and CDR2 are SGHAT and FQNNGV. V trimming: 6 bases; J trimming: 0 bases; junction bases outside the gene matches: 5. CDR3 DNA: TGTGCCAGCAGTTTTACAGGGGTCTCTGGGGCCAACGTCCTGACTTTC. Its protein is CASSFTGVSGANVLTF.

The V gene is TRBV4-1, the J gene TRBJ2-3; 10 bases agree with TRBD2. V lost 6 bases to trimming and J lost 0 bases; unmatched junction nucleotides: 15. CDR1 is MGHRA, CDR2 YSYEKL, per germline. This CDR3 spans 19 amino acids. CDR3 DNA sequence: TGCGCCAGCAGACACGGTGTGCTAGCGGGGGTCGGGAGCACAGATACGCAGTATTTT. Encoded protein: CASRHGVLAGVGSTDTQYF.

This clonotype was recorded a few times. The chain recombines TRBV20-1 with TRBJ2-5; 7 nucleotides agree with TRBD1. Germline assignment: CDR1 DFQATT and CDR2 SNEGSKA (reference sequence). V shed 7 bases and J 2 bases; nucleotides not matched to a gene: 10. The CDR3 consists of 14 residues. The CDR3 spells CSGSTGITQETQYF. CDR3 bases: TGCAGTGGATCGACAGGGATAACACAAGAGACCCAGTACTTC.

The chain couples TRBV15 to TRBJ2-1; D is tentatively TRBD1 or TRBD2 (5 bases each). The CDR3 is 14 residues long. The germline V gene encodes CDR1 LNHNV and CDR2 YYDKDF (reference sequence). The V and J ends lost 0 bases and 11 bases respectively, with 14 bases between them. CDR3: CATSRDRDGRQQFF. CDR3 nucleotides: TGTGCCACCAGCAGAGATAGGGACGGACGCCAGCAGTTCTTC.

The chain employs TRBV10-3 and TRBJ1-1, with D perhaps TRBD1 (6 bases). Per germline, CDR1 ENHRY and CDR2 SYGVKD. The CDR3 is 11 residues long. V was clipped by 11 bases and J by 1 base, with 8 bases between them. The CDR3 protein is CAVGGNTEAFF. In DNA, the CDR3 is TGTGCCGTAGGGGGGAACACTGAAGCTTTCTTT.

V is TRBV24-1 and J is TRBJ1-2; possibly TRBD1 for D (5 bases). The CDR3 runs 13 residues. V gave up 5 bases and J gave up 2 bases, with 8 bases separating them. Germline V gene lookup returns CDR1 KGHDR and CDR2 SFDVKD. This chain's CDR3 is CATSAGDNYGYTF. CDR3 in DNA: TGTGCCACCAGTGCCGGGGACAACTATGGCTACACCTTC.

This clonotype was counted between two and nine times. This chain uses TRBV4-1 with TRBJ1-5; no firm D call. The CDR3 has 15 residues. Germline V lookup: CDR1 MGHRA, CDR2 YSYEKL. Trimming removed 1 base from V and 4 bases from J, with 11 bases in between. The CDR3 nucleotides read TGCGCCAGCAGCCAAGTGCTCGAGGGAAATCAGCCCCAGCATTTT. Protein product: CASSQVLEGNQPQHF.

The rearrangement links TRBV20-1 to TRBJ2-7, with D possibly being TRBD1 (6 bases). The CDR3 consists of 15 residues. Germline values: CDR1 DFQATT, CDR2 SNEGSKA (reference sequence). The V gene lost 6 bases and the J gene lost 5 bases, with 23 bases spanning the gap. CDR3 loop: CSASDSGGALNEQYF. CDR3 in DNA: TGCAGTGCCTCGGACAGTGGCGGTGCCCTGAACGAGCAGTACTTC.

There are a few counts of this clonotype. The chain couples TRBV7-2 to TRBJ1-2; D is undetermined. Germline assignment: CDR1 SGHTA and CDR2 FQGNSA. V was cut by 4 bases and J by 4 bases, with 25 bases left in between. This CDR3 has 18 residues. Here the CDR3 reads CASSSFRQIHTSVYGYTF. As DNA, the CDR3 is TGTGCCAGCAGCTCCTTCAGGCAGATCCATACAAGCGTCTATGGCTACACCTTC.

This clonotype has more than one count but fewer than ten. This chain links TRBV20-1 with TRBJ2-7; 8 positions agree with TRBD1. Germline V gene lookup returns CDR1 DFQATT and CDR2 SNEGSKA (reference sequence). The CDR3 runs to 14 residues. Unmatched junction bases numbered 9, after V lost 6 bases and J lost 2 bases. CDR3 loop: CSARTGRIPYEQYF. CDR3 bases: TGCAGTGCCAGGACAGGGCGTATCCCCTACGAGCAGTACTTC.

The chain uses TRBV25-1 and TRBJ2-5; 7 bases are shared with TRBD1. The germline gives CDR1 MGHDK, CDR2 SYGVNS. CDR3 length: 13 amino acids. After removal of 6 bases from V and 6 bases from J, the junction contained 7 bases not matched to a gene. CDR3 sequence reads: CASRGQSQKTQYF. For the CDR3, the DNA is TGTGCCAGCAGGGGACAGAGTCAAAAGACCCAGTACTTC. Supplemented by reference TRBV25-1 and TRBJ2-5, the full variable domain reads EADIYQTPRYLVIGTGKKITLECSQTMGHDKMYWYQQDPGMELHLIHYSYGVNSTEKGDLSSESTVSRIRTEHFPLTLESARPSHTSQYLCASRGQSQKTQYFGPGTRLLVL.

This clonotype was seen a few times. The chain is built from TRBV20-1 and TRBJ2-1; TRBD2 matches 7 bases. Germline CDR1 DFQATT, CDR2 SNEGSKA (reference sequence). CDR3 length: 13 residues. V lost 3 bases to trimming and J lost 6 bases; unmatched junction nucleotides: 5. CDR3 in amino acids: CSARAGDRNEQFF. As DNA, the CDR3 is TGCAGTGCTAGGGCGGGAGATCGCAATGAGCAGTTCTTC.

The chain is built from TRBV4-3 and TRBJ2-1; D is unresolved. Matching the DNA end better, TRBJ2-7 makes the J call doubtful. The CDR3 has 15 amino acids. From germline, CDR1 is LGHNA and CDR2 YSLEER. The CDR3: CASSQDALYYNEQYF. The CDR3 region has the DNA TGCGCCAGCAGCCAAGATGCACTGTATTACAATGAGCAGTACTTC.

This clonotype has at least ten counts. The V call is TRBV20-1, the J call TRBJ1-2; a possible D gene is TRBD1 (6 bases). The germline gives CDR1 DFQATT, CDR2 SNEGSKA (reference sequence). V was cut by 0 bases and J by 3 bases, with 11 bases left in between. There are 14 residues in the CDR3. The CDR3 loop is CSARDIQGYYGYTF. CDR3 DNA sequence: TGCAGTGCTAGAGACATTCAGGGGTACTATGGCTACACCTTC.

This clonotype was observed a single time. This chain links TRBV28 with TRBJ2-7; 8 bases map to TRBD1. Germline trimming cut 8 bases from V and 9 bases from J; bases unmatched to any gene: 15. CDR3 size: 14 residues. CDR1 is MDHEN, CDR2 SYDVKM, per germline. This CDR3 is CASARLPTGTGQYF. The CDR3 nucleotides are TGTGCCAGCGCCCGACTCCCGACAGGGACAGGGCAGTACTTC.

The V and J genes are TRBV27 and TRBJ1-2; maybe TRBD1 (6 bases). The ends were cut back, 2 bases at V and 7 bases at J, with 17 bases in the middle. There are 15 residues in the CDR3. The V gene's germline CDR1 is MNHEY and CDR2 SMNVEV (reference sequence). The DNA of the CDR3 is TGTGCCAGCAGTTTACGGACAGATTCAGTGGTTGGCTACACCTTC. The encoded protein is CASSLRTDSVVGYTF.

This clonotype was recorded a few times. The V call is TRBV7-9, the J call TRBJ1-1, with D uncertain. Germline V lookup: CDR1 SEHNR, CDR2 FQNEAQ (reference sequence). Trimming removed 4 bases at V and 7 bases at J, with 22 bases between. The length of the CDR3 is 16 residues. Here the CDR3 reads CASSSPYSSTSGEAFF. The CDR3 coding sequence is TGTGCCAGCAGCTCGCCCTACAGCTCCACGTCAGGTGAAGCTTTCTTT.

This chain joins TRBV29-1 and TRBJ2-5; weak D call: TRBD2 (5 bases). The J call may be faulty, since TRBJ2-7 better matches the DNA end. The CDR3 runs 13 residues. Germline loops: CDR1 SQVTM, CDR2 ANQGSEA. CDR3 nucleotides: TGCAGCGTTGAGCTAGCTGATACCTACGAGCAGTACTTC. As protein: CSVELADTYEQYF.